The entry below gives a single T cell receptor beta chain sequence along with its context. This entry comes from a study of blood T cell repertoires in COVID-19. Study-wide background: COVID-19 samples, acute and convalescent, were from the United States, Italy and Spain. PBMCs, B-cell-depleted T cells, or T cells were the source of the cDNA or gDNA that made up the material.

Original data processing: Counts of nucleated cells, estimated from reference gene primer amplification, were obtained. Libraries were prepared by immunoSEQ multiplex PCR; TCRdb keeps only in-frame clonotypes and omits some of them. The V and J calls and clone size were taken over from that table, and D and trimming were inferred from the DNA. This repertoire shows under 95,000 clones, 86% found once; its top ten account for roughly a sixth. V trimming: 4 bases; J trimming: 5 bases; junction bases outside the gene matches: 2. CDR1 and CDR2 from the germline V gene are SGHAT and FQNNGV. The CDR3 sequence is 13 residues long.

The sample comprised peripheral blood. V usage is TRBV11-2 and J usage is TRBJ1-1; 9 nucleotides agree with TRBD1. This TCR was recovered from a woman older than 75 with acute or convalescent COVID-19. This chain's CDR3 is CASSSDRGTEAFF. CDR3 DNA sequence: TGTGCCAGCAGCTCCGACAGGGGGACTGAAGCTTTCTTT.